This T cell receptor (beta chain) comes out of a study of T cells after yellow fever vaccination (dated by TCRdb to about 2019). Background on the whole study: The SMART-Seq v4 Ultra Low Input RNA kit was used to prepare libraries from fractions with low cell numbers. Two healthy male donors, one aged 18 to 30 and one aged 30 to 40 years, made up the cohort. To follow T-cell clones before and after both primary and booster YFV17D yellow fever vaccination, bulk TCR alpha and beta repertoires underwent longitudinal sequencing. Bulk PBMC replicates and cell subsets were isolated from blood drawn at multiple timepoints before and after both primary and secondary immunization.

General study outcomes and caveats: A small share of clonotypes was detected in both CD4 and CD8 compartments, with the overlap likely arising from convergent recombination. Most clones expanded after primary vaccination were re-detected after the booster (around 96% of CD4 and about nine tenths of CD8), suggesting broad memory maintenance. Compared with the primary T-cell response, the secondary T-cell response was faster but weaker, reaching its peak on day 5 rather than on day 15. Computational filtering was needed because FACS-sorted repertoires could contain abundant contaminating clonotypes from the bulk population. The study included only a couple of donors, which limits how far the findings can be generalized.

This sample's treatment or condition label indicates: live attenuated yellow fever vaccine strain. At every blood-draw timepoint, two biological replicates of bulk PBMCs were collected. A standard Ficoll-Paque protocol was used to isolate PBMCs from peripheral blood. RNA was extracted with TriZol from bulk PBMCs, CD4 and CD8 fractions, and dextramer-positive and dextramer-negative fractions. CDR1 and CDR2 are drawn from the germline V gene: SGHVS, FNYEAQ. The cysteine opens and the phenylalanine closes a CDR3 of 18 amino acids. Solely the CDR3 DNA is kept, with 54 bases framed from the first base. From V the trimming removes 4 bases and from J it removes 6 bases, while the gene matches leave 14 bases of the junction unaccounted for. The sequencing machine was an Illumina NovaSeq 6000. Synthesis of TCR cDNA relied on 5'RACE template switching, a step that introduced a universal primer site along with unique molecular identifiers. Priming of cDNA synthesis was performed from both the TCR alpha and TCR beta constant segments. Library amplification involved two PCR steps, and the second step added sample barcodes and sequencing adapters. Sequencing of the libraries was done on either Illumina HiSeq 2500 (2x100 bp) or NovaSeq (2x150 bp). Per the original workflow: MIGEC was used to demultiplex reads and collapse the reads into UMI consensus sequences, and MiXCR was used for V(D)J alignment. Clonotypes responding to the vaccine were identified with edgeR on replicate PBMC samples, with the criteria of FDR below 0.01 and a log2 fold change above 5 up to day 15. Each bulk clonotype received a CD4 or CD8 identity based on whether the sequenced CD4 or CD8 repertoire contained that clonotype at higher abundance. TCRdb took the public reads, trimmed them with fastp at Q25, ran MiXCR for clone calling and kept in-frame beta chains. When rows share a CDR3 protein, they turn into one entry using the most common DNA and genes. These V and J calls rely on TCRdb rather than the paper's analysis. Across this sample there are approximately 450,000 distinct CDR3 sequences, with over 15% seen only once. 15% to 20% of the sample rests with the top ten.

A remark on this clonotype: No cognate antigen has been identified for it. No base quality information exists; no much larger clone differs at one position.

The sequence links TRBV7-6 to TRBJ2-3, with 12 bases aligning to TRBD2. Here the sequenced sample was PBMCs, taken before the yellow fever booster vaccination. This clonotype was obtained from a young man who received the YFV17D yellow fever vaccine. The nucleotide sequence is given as TGTGCCAGCAGCTCCACCCCACCACTAGCGGGGGGTTCGGATACGCAGTATTTT. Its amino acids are CASSSTPPLAGGSDTQYF.